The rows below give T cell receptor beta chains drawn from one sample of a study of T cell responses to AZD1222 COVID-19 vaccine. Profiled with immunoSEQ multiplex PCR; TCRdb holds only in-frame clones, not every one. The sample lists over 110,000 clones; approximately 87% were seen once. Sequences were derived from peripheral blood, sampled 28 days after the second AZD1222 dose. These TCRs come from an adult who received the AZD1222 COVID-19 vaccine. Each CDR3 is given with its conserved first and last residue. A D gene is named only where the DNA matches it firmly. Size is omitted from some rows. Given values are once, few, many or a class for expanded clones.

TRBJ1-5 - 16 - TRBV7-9 TGTGCCAGCAGCCCAGACGATGGGGGGACCCAAGGGCCCCAGCATTTT CASSPDDGGTQGPQHF
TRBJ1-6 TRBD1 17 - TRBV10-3 TGTGCCATCAGTGAAGGGACAGGGAGCTCCTATAATTCACCCCTCCACTTT CAISEGTGSSYNSPLHF
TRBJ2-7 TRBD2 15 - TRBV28 TGTGCCAGCAGTTCTGGGGGAGGGCCCATCTACGAGCAGTACTTC CASSSGGGPIYEQYF
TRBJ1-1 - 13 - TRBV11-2 TGTGCCAGCAGCTTAGCGGAGAACACTGAAGCTTTCTTT CASSLAENTEAFF
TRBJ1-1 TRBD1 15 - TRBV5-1 TGCGCCAGCAGCCCGGGACAGGTTAGAGACACTGAAGCTTTCTTT CASSPGQVRDTEAFF
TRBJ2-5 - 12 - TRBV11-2 TGTGCCAGCAGCAAGTACCAAGAGACCCAGTACTTC CASSKYQETQYF
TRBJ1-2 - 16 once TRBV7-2 TGTGCCAGCAGCCACAGAGAACCTCAGGGGAAAGGTGGCTACACCTTC CASSHREPQGKGGYTF
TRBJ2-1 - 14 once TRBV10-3 TGTGCCATCAGTGCTGGGGGGTCCTACAATGAGCAGTTCTTC CAISAGGSYNEQFF
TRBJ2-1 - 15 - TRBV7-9 TGTGCCAGCAGCTTGGCCCCAGGGGGGAGGGATGAGCAGTTCTTC CASSLAPGGRDEQFF
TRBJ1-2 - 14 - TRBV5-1 TGCGCCAGCAGCTTGGGAGGGGCAAGGAATGGCTACACCTTC CASSLGGARNGYTF
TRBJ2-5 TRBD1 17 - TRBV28 TGTGCCAGCAGTCTCTCTGGACAGGGGGCCCAAAGGGGGACCCAGTACTTC CASSLSGQGAQRGTQYF
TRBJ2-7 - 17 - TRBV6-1 TGTGCCAGCAGTGAAGAGGCCGCTCCGATATGGGGCTACGAGCAGTACTTC CASSEEAAPIWGYEQYF
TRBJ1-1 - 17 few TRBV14 TGTGCCAGCAGCAACACGATGCAGCGGGTTTCGAGCACTGAAGCTTTCTTT CASSNTMQRVSSTEAFF
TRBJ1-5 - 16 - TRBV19 TGTGCCAGTAGTATAGGGAGGACAGTTAGCAATCAGCCCCAGCATTTT CASSIGRTVSNQPQHF
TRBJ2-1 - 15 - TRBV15 TGTGCCACCAGCAGAGTCGGCAGATCCTACAATGAGCAGTTCTTC CATSRVGRSYNEQFF
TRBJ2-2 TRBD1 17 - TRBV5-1 TGCGCCAGCAGTTCAACCCGTACAGGGGGGCAGACCGGGGAGCTGTTTTTT CASSSTRTGGQTGELFF
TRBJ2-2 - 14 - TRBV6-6 TGTGCCAGCACCACCGGTTCGAACACCGGGGAGCTGTTTTTT CASTTGSNTGELFF
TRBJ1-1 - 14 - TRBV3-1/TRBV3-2 TGTGCCAGCAGTATCCAAGGTCGGAACACTGAAGCTTTCTTT CASSIQGRNTEAFF
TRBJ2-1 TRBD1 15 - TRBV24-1 TGTGCCACCAGTGACCGGGACAGGGGCGACAATGAGCAGTTCTTC CATSDRDRGDNEQFF
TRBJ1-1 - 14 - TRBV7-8 TGTGCCAGCAGCTTAACCAACACAGGAAGGGGGGCTTTCTTT CASSLTNTGRGAFF
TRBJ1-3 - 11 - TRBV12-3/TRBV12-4 TGTGCCAGCAGCCCTCCCCCCACCATATATTTT CASSPPPTIYF
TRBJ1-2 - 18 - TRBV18 TGTGCCAGCTCATCCTACACGGAATCTACTACCTCTAACTATGGCTACACCTTC CASSSYTESTTSNYGYTF
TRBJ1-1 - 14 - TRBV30 TGTGCCTGGAGTTGGCCTTCGTTGAACACTGAAGCTTTCTTT CAWSWPSLNTEAFF
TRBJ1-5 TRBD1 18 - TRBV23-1 TGCGCCAGCAGTCACGGACAGGGGGTTCCCAAGAGCAATCAGCCCCAGCATTTT CASSHGQGVPKSNQPQHF
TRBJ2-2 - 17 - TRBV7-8 TGTGCCAGCAGCCCACCAGGGACAATAGTCGACACCGGGGAGCTGTTTTTT CASSPPGTIVDTGELFF
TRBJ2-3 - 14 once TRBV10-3 TGTGCCACCGCCTTCGGGGAAAGCACAGATACGCAGTATTTT CATAFGESTDTQYF
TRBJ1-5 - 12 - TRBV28 TGTGCCAGCAGTAGGGGAAATCAGCCCCAGCATTTT CASSRGNQPQHF
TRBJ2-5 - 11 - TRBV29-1 TGCAGCGTTGGTAGTGGGGAGACCCAGTACTTC CSVGSGETQYF
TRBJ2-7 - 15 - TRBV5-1 TGCGCCAGCAGCTTGTGGCCAGGTAGCTCCTACGAGCAGTACTTC CASSLWPGSSYEQYF
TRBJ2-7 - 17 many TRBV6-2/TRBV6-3 TGTGCCAGCAGTTACCGGGCCCTAGGGGGTCTCGAATACGAGCAGTACTTC CASSYRALGGLEYEQYF
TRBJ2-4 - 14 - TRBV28 TGTGCCAGCAATAAGAGAGGGGGAGCCAACATTCAGTACTTC CASNKRGGANIQYF
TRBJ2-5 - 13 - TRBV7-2 TGTGCCAGCAGCCAGGGACAAGCGGAGACCCAGTACTTC CASSQGQAETQYF
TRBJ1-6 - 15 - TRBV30 TGTGCCTGGAGTTCGGGGCGGGGGTTTTGGTCACCCCTCCACTTT CAWSSGRGFWSPLHF
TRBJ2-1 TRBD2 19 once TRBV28 TGTGCCAGCAGTTCCCGCCGCGGACTAGCGGGGGGACAATACAATGAGCAGTTCTTC CASSSRRGLAGGQYNEQFF
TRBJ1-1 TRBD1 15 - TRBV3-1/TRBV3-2 TGTGCCAGCAGCCAAGAAGGTTTTAGGACAGGAGTAGCTTTCTTT CASSQEGFRTGVAFF
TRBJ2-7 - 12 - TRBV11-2 TGTGCCAGCAGCCCGCAGGGTTACGAGCAGTACTTC CASSPQGYEQYF
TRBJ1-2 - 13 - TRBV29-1 TGCAGCGTTGTAACGGGAGAAACTTATGGCTACACCTTC CSVVTGETYGYTF
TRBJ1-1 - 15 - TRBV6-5 TGTGCCAGCAGTTCCTCAGGGGTTTTTGGCACTGAAGCTTTCTTT CASSSSGVFGTEAFF
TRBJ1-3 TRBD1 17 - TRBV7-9 TGTGCCAGCAGCTTTCCCGGGACAGTCGCCCCGGGAAACACCATATATTTT CASSFPGTVAPGNTIYF
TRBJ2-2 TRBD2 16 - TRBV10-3 TGTGCCATCAGTGACGGAGCGGGAGGAAACACCGGGGAGCTGTTTTTT CAISDGAGGNTGELFF
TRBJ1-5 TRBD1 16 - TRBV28 TGTGCCAGCAGTTTAGGGACAGGGGGCAACAATCAGCCCCAGCATTTT CASSLGTGGNNQPQHF
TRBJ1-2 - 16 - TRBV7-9 TGTGCCAGCAGCTTCGGACACTCAGAGTCTAACTATGGCTACACCTTC CASSFGHSESNYGYTF
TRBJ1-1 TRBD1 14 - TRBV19 TGTGCCAGTAGTAGGGACAGGGCGAACACTGAAGCTTTCTTT CASSRDRANTEAFF
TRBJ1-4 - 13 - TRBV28 TGTGCCAGCAGTAGTTCAACTAATGAAAAACTGTTTTTT CASSSSTNEKLFF
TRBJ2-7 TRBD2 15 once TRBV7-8 TGTGCCAGCAGCTTAAGGACTAGCGGGAGTGGCGAGCAGTACTTC CASSLRTSGSGEQYF
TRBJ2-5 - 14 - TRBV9 TGTGCCAGCAGCGTAGGTGGTGGGGGCGAGACCCAGTACTTC CASSVGGGGETQYF
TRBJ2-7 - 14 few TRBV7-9 TGTGCCAGCAGCTTAGGAGCTCAGTCGCACGAGCAGTACTTC CASSLGAQSHEQYF
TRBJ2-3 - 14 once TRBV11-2 TGTGCCAGCAGCGCGACGGGGGTGACAGATACGCAGTATTTT CASSATGVTDTQYF
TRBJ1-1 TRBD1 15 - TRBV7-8 TGTGCCAGCAGCCCAGACAGGGGGCGACTCACTGAAGCTTTCTTT CASSPDRGRLTEAFF
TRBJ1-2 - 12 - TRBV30 TGTGCCTGGAGTGCCAGCCTCTATGGCTACACCTTC CAWSASLYGYTF
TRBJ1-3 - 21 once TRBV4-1 TGCGCCAGCAGCCAAGTCGGGACCCATATTTTGGGGGTCCGCGATCGAGGCACCATATATTTT CASSQVGTHILGVRDRGTIYF
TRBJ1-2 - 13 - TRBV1 TGCACCAGCAGCCCCGCATGGTTCGATGGCTACACCTTC CTSSPAWFDGYTF
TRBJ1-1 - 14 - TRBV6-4 TGTGCCAGCAGTGACGGGGGAGAGAACACTGAAGCTTTCTTT CASSDGGENTEAFF
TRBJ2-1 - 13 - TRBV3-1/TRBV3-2 TGTGCCAGCAGCCAAGAGGGGACTGGAAGGAAGTTCTTC CASSQEGTGRKFF
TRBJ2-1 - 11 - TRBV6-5 TGTGCCAGCAATAGAGGCAATGAGCAGTTCTTC CASNRGNEQFF
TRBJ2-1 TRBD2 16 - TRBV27 TGTGCCAGCAGTTTGTTAGCGGGAATTGCACCCAATGAGCAGTTCTTC CASSLLAGIAPNEQFF
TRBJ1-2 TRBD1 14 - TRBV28 TGTGCCAGCAGTTCCCCTACAGGGGTTCGGGGCTACACCTTC CASSSPTGVRGYTF
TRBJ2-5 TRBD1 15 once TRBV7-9 TGTGCCAGCAGCTTAGCTGGACAGGGTGCCGAGACCCAGTACTTC CASSLAGQGAETQYF
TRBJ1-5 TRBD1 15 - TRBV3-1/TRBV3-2 TGTGCCAGCAGCCCCGGGACAGGGGGCAATCAGCCCCAGCATTTT CASSPGTGGNQPQHF
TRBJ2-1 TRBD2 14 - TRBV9 TGTGCCAGCAGCATCCTTGGGGGGGTCAATGAGCAGTTCTTC CASSILGGVNEQFF